This T cell receptor (beta chain) was captured in a study of CD8 T cells in Susac syndrome. Study-level results: The authors acknowledged that their TCR sequencing and HLA analysis involved a relatively small number of individuals.

It was with random hexamers that roughly 0.45 to 1 ug RNA was reverse transcribed. Amplification of TCR beta CDR3 across 54 Vbeta and 13 Jbeta was performed with immunoSEQ multiplex PCR. TCRdb processed the immunoSEQ multiplex PCR reads anew with MiXCR; each CDR3 protein has one entry. The table records tens of thousands of distinct CDR3 sequences, roughly 95% of them present only once. Losses at the gene ends were 4 bases for V and 6 bases for J; bases not matched to a gene: 5. Germline V gene data show CDR1 as LGHDT and CDR2 as YNNKEL (reference sequence). The length of the CDR3 is 14 residues. Turning to this clonotype: What it binds is not known.

The authors sequenced TCR beta from blood CD8+ and CD4+ T cells. Negative isolation yielded the CD8+ and CD4+ T cells, while FACS enriched the TEMRA cells. Sequenced material: CD4+ T cells from PBMCs. The rearrangement joins TRBV3-1 to TRBJ1-2, with 10 bases aligning to TRBD1. This TCR was sampled from a human donor with multiple sclerosis. In DNA, the CDR3 is TGTGCCAGCAGCCTCGGACAGGGGGTTCATGGCTACACCTTC. It codes for CASSLGQGVHGYTF.